A selection of T cell receptor beta chains follows, all from one sample in a study of CD8+CD57+ T cells in acquired aplastic anemia. TCRdb reprocessed the reads with MiXCR, giving one entry per CDR3 protein. Seen here are some 200,000 distinct CDR3 sequences, around 49% observed once, and the top ten hold approximately 20%. Material: sorted CD4+, CD8+, or CD8+CD57+ T cells (not recorded which) from PBMCs. The source is a human donor with aplastic anemia. CDR3s include the opening cysteine and the closing phenylalanine or tryptophan. Each record gives: D gene, J gene, clone size, V gene, CDR3 DNA, CDR3 protein. A D gene is named only where the DNA matches it firmly. Part of the rows lack a size; the others show once, few, many or a class for expanded clones.

-,TRBJ1-2,many,TRBV28,TGTGCCAGCAGTTTGACCCACAGGGTGAGCGGCTACACCTTC,CASSLTHRVSGYTF
TRBD1,TRBJ1-5,few,TRBV6-5,TGTGCCAGCAGTGATGGGACAGGGGTAAGTTCTCAGCCCCAGCATTTT,CASSDGTGVSSQPQHF
-,TRBJ1-1,few,TRBV5-1,TGCGCCAGCAGCTTGGATGGGGGGAAGAACACTGAAGCTTTCTTT,CASSLDGGKNTEAFF
-,TRBJ2-3,-,TRBV7-2,TGTGCCAGCAGCCCGAAGGGGGGGCAGGGAGATACGCAGTATTTT,CASSPKGGQGDTQYF
TRBD1,TRBJ1-6,-,TRBV11-2,TGTGCCAGCAGCCAAGGGGGCTGGAATTCACCCCTCCACTTT,CASSQGGWNSPLHF
-,TRBJ1-2,-,TRBV20-1,TGCAGTGCCCTCCATGGCTACACCTTC,CSALHGYTF
-,TRBJ2-1,-,TRBV19,TGTGCCAGTAGTATGGGGACCACCTACAATGAGCAGTTCTTC,CASSMGTTYNEQFF
-,TRBJ1-2,many,TRBV19,TGTGCCACTACTAACTCGGGCCGACCCTATGGCTACACCTTC,CATTNSGRPYGYTF
-,TRBJ2-7,-,TRBV20-1,TGCAGTGCTAGCTTGGCGGGTACCGACGAGCAGTACTTC,CSASLAGTDEQYF
TRBD2,TRBJ2-5,-,TRBV29-1,TGCAGCGTTGGGACTAGCGGGAGCCGAGAGACCCAGTACTTC,CSVGTSGSRETQYF
-,TRBJ1-6,-,TRBV7-9,TGTGCCAGCAGCTTGGACACTTCACCCCTCCACTTT,CASSLDTSPLHF
-,TRBJ2-2,many,TRBV5-1,TGCGCCAGCAGCTTGTCCCCAGGAGCGAACACCGGGGAGCTGTTTTTT,CASSLSPGANTGELFF
-,TRBJ1-4,once,TRBV6-5,TGTGCCAGCAGACGGACAGTCAATGAAAAACTGTTTTTT,CASRRTVNEKLFF
-,TRBJ2-1,-,TRBV15,TGTGCCACCAGCAGAGACCCGTCCTACAATGAGCAGTTCTTC,CATSRDPSYNEQFF
-,TRBJ2-7,-,TRBV20-1,TGCAGTGCTAGAGGAGGCAGGGAGCCCTACGAGCAGTACTTC,CSARGGREPYEQYF
-,TRBJ2-1,-,TRBV20-1,TGCAGTGCACTTGGCTCCGGAGAGCAGTTCTTC,CSALGSGEQFF
TRBD1,TRBJ1-4,-,TRBV25-1,TGTGCCAGCAGTGATTTACAGGGGGCTAATGAAAAACTGTTTTTT,CASSDLQGANEKLFF
TRBD1,TRBJ1-1,many,TRBV12-3/TRBV12-4,TGTGCCAGCAGCCCGGACAGGGGCACTGAAGCTTTCTTT,CASSPDRGTEAFF